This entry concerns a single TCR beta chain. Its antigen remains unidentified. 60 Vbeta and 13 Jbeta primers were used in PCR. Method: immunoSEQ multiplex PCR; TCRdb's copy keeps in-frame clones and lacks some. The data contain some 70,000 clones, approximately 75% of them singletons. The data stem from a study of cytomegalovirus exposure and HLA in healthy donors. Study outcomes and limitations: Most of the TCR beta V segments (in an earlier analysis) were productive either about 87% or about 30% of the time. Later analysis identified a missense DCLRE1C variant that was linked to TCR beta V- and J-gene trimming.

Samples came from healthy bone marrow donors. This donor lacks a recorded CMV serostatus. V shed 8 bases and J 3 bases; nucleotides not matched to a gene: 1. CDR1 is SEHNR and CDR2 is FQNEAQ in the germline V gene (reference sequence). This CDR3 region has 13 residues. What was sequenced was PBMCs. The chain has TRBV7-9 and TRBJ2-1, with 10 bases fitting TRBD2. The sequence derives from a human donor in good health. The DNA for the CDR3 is TGTGCCAGCGGACTAGCGGACTACAATGAGCAGTTCTTC. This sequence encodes CASGLADYNEQFF.